The clone carrying this T cell receptor beta chain was seen only a few times. Its specificity is not known. Using RNA transcripts as the source, TCR beta CDR3 regions were amplified. HTBI primers drove first-round RT-PCR of the TCR CDR3. Each CDR3 protein is one row after TCRdb ran MiXCR on the multiplex PCR reads. The sample lists about 590,000 distinct CDR3 sequences; approximately 14% were seen once. The CDR3 is made up of 13 amino acids. V was trimmed by 7 bases and J by 0 bases, leaving 6 bases between them. The germline gives CDR1 KGHDR, CDR2 SFDVKD. The data belong to a study of T cells in Graves' hyperthyroidism and ophthalmopathy. Broader study findings: Most thyroid clonotypes expanded above 0.001 were also detected in blood.

The chain joins TRBV24-1 to TRBJ2-1, with D perhaps TRBD1 (6 bases). The sequenced sample was blood. The sequence was obtained from a woman aged 25 to 39 with Graves' hyperthyroidism. CDR3 amino acids: CATRQGSYNEQFF. In DNA form, the CDR3 reads TGTGCCACCAGACAGGGCTCCTACAATGAGCAGTTCTTC.